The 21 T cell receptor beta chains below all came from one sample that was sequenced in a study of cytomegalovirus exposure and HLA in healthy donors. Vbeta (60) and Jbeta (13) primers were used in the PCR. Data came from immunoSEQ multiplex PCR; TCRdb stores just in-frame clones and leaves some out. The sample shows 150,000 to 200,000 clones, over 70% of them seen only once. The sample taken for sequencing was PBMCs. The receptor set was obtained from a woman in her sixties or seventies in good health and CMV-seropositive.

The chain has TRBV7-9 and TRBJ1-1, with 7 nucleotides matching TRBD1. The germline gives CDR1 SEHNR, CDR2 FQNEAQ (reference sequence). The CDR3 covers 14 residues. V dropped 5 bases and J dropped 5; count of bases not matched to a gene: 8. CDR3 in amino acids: CASSGNRGGTEAFF. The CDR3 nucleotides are TGTGCCAGCAGCGGTAACAGGGGCGGGACTGAAGCTTTCTTT.

CDR3 in DNA: TGTGCCAGCAGCTTAAGACTAGCGGGAAGGGGGGAGGGGCTCTACGAGCAGTACTTC. It yields the protein CASSLRLAGRGEGLYEQYF. This chain uses TRBV7-2 with TRBJ2-7, with 11 bases fitting TRBD2. Trimming at V came to 2 bases and at J to 3 bases, leaving 15 bases not matched to a gene. The CDR3 runs to 19 residues. The germline gives CDR1 SGHTA, CDR2 FQGNSA.

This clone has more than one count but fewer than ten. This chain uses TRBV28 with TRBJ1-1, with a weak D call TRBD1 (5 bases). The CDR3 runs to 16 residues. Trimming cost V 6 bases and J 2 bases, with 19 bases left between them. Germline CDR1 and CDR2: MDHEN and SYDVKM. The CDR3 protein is CASSRPPTDTNTEAFF. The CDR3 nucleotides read TGTGCCAGCAGCCGCCCGCCGACAGATACAAACACTGAAGCTTTCTTT.

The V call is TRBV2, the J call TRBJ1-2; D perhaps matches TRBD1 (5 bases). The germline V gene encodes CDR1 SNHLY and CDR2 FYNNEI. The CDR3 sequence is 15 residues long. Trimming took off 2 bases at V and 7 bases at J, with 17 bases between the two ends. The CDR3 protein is CASSETGTRGSGYTF. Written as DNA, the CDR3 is TGTGCCAGCAGTGAAACTGGGACTCGAGGGAGTGGCTACACCTTC.

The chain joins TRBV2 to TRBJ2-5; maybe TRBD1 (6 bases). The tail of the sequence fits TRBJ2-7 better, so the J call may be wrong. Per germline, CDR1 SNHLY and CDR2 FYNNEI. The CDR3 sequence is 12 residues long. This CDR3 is CASTVDSYEQYF. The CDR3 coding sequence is TGTGCCAGCACCGTGGACAGCTACGAGCAGTACTTC.

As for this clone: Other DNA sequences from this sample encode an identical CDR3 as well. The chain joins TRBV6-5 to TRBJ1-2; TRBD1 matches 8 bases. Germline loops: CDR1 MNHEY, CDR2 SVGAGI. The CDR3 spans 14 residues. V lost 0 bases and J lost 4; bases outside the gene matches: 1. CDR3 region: CASSYSTGAYGYTF. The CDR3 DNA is TGTGCCAGCAGTTACTCGACAGGGGCCTATGGCTACACCTTC.

CDR3 loop: CASLPGTDTYEQYF. The CDR3 DNA sequence: TGTGCCAGCCTTCCCGGGACTGACACCTACGAGCAGTACTTC. V gene TRBV16 combines with J gene TRBJ2-7; D is perhaps TRBD2 (6 bases). The germline gives CDR1 KGHSY, CDR2 FQNENV. This CDR3 has 14 amino acids. V lost 8 bases and J lost 2, with 16 bases in between.

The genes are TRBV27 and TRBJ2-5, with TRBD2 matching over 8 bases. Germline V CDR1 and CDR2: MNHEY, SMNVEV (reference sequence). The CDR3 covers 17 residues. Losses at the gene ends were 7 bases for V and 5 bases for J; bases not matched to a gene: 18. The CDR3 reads CASTKTSGGGYQETQYF. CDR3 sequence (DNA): TGTGCCAGCACAAAAACTAGCGGAGGGGGGTATCAGGAGACCCAGTACTTC.

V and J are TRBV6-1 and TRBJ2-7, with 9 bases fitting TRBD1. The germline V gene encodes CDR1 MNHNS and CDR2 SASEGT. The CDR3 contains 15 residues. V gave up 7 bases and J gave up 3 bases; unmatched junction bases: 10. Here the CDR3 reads CASKVARGQGYEQYF. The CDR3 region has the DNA TGTGCCAGCAAGGTGGCCCGGGGACAGGGCTACGAGCAGTACTTC.

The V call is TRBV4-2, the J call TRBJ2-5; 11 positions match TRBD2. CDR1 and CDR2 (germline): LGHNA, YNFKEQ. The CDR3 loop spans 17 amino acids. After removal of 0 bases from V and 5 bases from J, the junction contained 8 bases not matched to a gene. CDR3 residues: CASSQDLRLAGKETQYF. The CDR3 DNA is TGTGCCAGCAGCCAAGATTTAAGACTAGCGGGAAAGGAGACCCAGTACTTC.

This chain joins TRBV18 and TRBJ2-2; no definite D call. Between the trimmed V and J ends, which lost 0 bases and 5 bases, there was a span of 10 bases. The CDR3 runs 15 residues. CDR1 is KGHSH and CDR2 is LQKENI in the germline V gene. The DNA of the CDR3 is TGTGCCAGCTCACCACCGGCCGCCGCAACCGGGGAGCTGTTTTTT. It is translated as CASSPPAAATGELFF.

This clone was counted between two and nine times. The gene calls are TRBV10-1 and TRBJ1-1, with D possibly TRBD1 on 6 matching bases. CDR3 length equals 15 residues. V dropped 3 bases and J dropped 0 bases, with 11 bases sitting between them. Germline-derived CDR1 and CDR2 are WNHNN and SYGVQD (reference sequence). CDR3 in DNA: TGCGCCAGCAGTGACCCAGGGGACGTGAACACTGAAGCTTTCTTT. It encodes CASSDPGDVNTEAFF.

The CDR3: CASSLPRDNQPQHF. The CDR3 coding sequence is TGTGCCAGCAGCTTACCGAGGGACAATCAGCCCCAGCATTTT. This chain links TRBV7-3 with TRBJ1-5; the D is unclear. Trimming removed 2 bases from V and 3 bases from J, with 8 bases in between. Germline assignment: CDR1 SGHTA and CDR2 FQGTGA. The CDR3 runs 14 residues.

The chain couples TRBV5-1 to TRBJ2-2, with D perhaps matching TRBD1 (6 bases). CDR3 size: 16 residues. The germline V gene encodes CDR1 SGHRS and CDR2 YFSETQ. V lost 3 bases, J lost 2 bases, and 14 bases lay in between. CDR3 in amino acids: CASSSTGTKNTGELFF. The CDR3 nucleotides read TGCGCCAGCAGCTCGACCGGGACAAAAAACACCGGGGAGCTGTTTTTT.

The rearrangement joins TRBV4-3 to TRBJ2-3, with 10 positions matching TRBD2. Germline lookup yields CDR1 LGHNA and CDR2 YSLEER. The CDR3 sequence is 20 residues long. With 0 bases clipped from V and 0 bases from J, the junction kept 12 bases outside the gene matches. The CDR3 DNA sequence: TGCGCCAGCAGCCAAGATGCGGGTAGCGGGGGGTCAACTAGCACAGATACGCAGTATTTT. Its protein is CASSQDAGSGGSTSTDTQYF.

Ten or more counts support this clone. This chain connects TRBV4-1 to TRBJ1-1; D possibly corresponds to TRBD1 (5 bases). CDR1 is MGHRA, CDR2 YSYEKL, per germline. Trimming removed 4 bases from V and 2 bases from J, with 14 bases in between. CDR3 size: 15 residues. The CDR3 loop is CASSPDFQGNTEAFF. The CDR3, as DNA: TGCGCCAGCAGCCCAGACTTTCAGGGTAACACTGAAGCTTTCTTT.

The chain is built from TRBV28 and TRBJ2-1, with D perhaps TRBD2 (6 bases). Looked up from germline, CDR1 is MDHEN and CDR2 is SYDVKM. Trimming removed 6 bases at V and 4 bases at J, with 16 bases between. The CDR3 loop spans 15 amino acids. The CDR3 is CASSSTSRVYNEQFF. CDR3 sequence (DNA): TGTGCCAGCAGCTCTACTAGCAGGGTTTACAATGAGCAGTTCTTC.

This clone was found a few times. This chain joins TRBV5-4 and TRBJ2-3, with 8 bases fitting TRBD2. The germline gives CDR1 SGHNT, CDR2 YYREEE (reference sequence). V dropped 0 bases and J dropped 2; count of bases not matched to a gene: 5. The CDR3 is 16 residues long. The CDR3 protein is CASSLAGLASTDTQYF. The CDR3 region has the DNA TGTGCCAGCAGCTTGGCCGGACTAGCATCCACAGATACGCAGTATTTT. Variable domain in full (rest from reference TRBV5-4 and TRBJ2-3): ETGVTQSPTHLIKTRGQQVTLRCSSQSGHNTVSWYQQALGQGPQFIFQYYREEENGRGNFPPRFSGLQFPNYSSELNVNALELDDSALYLCASSLAGLASTDTQYFGPGTRLTVL.

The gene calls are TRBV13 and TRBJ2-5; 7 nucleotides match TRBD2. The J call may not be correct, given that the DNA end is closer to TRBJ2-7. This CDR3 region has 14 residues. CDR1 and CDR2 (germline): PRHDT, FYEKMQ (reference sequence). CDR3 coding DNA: TGTGCCAGCAGCCCGCGGGGGAGCTCCTACGAGCAGTACTTC. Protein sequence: CASSPRGSSYEQYF.

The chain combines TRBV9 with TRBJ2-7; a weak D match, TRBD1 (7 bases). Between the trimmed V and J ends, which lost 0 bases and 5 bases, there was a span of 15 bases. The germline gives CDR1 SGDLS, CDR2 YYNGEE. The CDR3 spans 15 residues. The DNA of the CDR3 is TGTGCCAGCAGCGTAGAGGGCAGGGGGGTGGACGAGCAGTACTTC. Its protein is CASSVEGRGVDEQYF.

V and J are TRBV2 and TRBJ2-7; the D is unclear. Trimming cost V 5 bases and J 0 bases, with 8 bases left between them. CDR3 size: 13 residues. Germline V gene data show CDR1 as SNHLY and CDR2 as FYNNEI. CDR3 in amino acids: CASSWRSSYEQYF. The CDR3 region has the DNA TGTGCCAGCAGTTGGCGGAGCTCCTACGAGCAGTACTTC.